This entry concerns a single TCR beta chain. A CD45RA-negative memory subset and a CD45RA+ naive subset were separated from the CD4+ cells. The source of the sample is a study of shared clonotypes between healthy human individuals. The germline gives CDR1 SGHRS, CDR2 YFSETQ. V dropped 3 bases and J dropped 5 bases, with 20 bases sitting between them. The CDR3 is 17 amino acids. Each subset's genomic DNA was shared equally among a number of immunoSEQ plates. Sequenced by immunoSEQ multiplex PCR; TCRdb stores in-frame clones only, minus some. The data contain 2 million to 2.5 million clones, roughly 93% of them singletons.

Sequencing was performed on naive CD4+ T cells from PBMCs. Subset given: CD45RA+ positively selected. The chain is built from TRBV5-1 and TRBJ2-2; D not resolved. The sequence derives from a man in his late teens or twenties in good health. Some clones in this sample may be carry-over from other donors' samples. The CDR3 DNA sequence: TGCGCCAGCAGCTCAGAACCACGGGCGAGGTGGACCGGGGAGCTGTTTTTT. This encodes CASSSEPRARWTGELFF.